These 29 T cell receptor beta chains originate from one sample sequenced in a study of T cells in Graves' hyperthyroidism and ophthalmopathy. From RNA transcripts, TCR beta CDR3 regions were amplified. Primed by the HTBI set, a first-round RT-PCR was run on the TCR CDR3. TCRdb redid the calling of the multiplex PCR reads with MiXCR, one entry per CDR3 protein. The sample yields approximately 600,000 distinct CDR3 sequences, about 16% seen once. Sequenced: blood. These receptors were obtained from a woman in her thirties with Graves' hyperthyroidism.

This clonotype occurred many times. The junction does not match germline at one end; this may be a read error. V is TRBV4-1 and J is TRBJ1-1, with no clear D. This CDR3 comprises 13 residues. Germline values: CDR1 MGHRA, CDR2 YSYEKL. The DNA for the CDR3 is TGTGCCAGCAGCCAAGTGGGAAACACTGAAGCTTTCTTT. This gives the protein CASSQVGNTEAFF.

This clonotype was recorded at least ten times. The chain uses TRBV20-1 and TRBJ2-5; D is unresolved. The CDR3 has 12 amino acids. CDR1 is DFQATT and CDR2 is SNEGSKA in the germline V gene (reference sequence). The CDR3 DNA is TGCAGCCGCCACGGACCTCAAGAGACCCAGTACTTC. As protein: CSRHGPQETQYF.

J is TRBJ2-7 and V is TRBV9; 8 positions match TRBD1. After removal of 4 bases from V and 1 base from J, the junction contained 10 bases not matched to a gene. The CDR3 has 16 amino acids. Germline CDR1 is SGDLS and CDR2 is YYNGEE. DNA of the CDR3: TGTGCCAGCAGCCCGAGCCGACAGGGGAGGTCCTACGAGCAGTACTTC. It codes for CASSPSRQGRSYEQYF.

This clonotype was detected a few times. This chain's CDR3 is CASSLAYGIDYNSPLHF. The CDR3 DNA sequence: TGTGCCAGCAGCTTAGCGTACGGCATCGACTATAATTCACCCCTCCACTTT. The chain combines TRBV7-2 with TRBJ1-6; D is ambiguous. CDR1 and CDR2 from the germline V gene are SGHTA and FQGNSA. This CDR3 has 17 amino acids. The V and J ends lost 0 bases and 3 bases respectively, with 12 bases between them. The whole variable domain, filled in from reference TRBV7-2 and TRBJ1-6, reads GAGVSQSPSNKVTEKGKDVELRCDPISGHTALYWYRQSLGQGLEFLIYFQGNSAPDKSGLPSDRFSAERTGGSVSTLTIQRTQQEDSAVYLCASSLAYGIDYNSPLHFGNGTRLTVT.

The CDR3 reads CATSRGLGQGYSPLHF. CDR3 nucleotide sequence: TGTGCCACCAGCAGAGGTTTGGGGCAGGGGTATTCACCCCTCCACTTT. The J gene is TRBJ1-6, the V gene TRBV15, with a possible D match to TRBD1 (6 bases). CDR3 length equals 16 residues. The germline V gene has CDR1 LNHNV and CDR2 YYDKDF (reference sequence). Trimming cost V 1 base and J 8 bases, with 15 bases left between them. Full variable domain (remainder filled in from reference TRBV15 and TRBJ1-6): DAMVIQNPRYQVTQFGKPVTLSCSQTLNHNVMYWYQQKSSQAPKLLFHYYDKDFNNEADTPDNFQSRRPNTSFCFLDIRSPGLGDTAMYLCATSRGLGQGYSPLHFGNGTRLTVT.

Only a few counts were recorded for this clonotype. The chain recombines TRBV3-1 with TRBJ1-3; no firm D call. Per the germline V gene, CDR1 is LGHDT and CDR2 is YNNKEL (reference sequence). V lost 6 bases, J lost 4 bases, and 4 bases lay in between. The CDR3 sequence is 11 residues long. CDR3 nucleotide sequence: TGTGCCAGCAGACCAGGAAACACCATATATTTT. Protein product: CASRPGNTIYF.

In its sample, this clonotype was seen a few times. The CDR3, as DNA: TGTGCCAGCAGTTACCGGGAAATAGCGAACACTGAAGCTTTCTTT. Amino acids: CASSYREIANTEAFF. V gene TRBV6-2 or TRBV6-3 combines with J gene TRBJ1-1; D uncertain. Germline V gene sequence: CDR1 MNHEY, CDR2 SVGEGT. V lost 2 bases and J 1 base, leaving 11 bases between the germline ends. CDR3 length: 15 amino acids.

Only a few counts were recorded for this clonotype. The chain links TRBV3-1 to TRBJ1-2; D is unresolved. The CDR3 spans 14 residues. The V gene lost 1 base and the J gene lost 6 bases, with 12 bases spanning the gap. Germline lookup yields CDR1 LGHDT and CDR2 YNNKEL (reference sequence). CDR3 sequence (DNA): TGTGCCAGCAGCCAAGGGACGGACGAACATGGCTACACCTTC. This codes for CASSQGTDEHGYTF. The full variable domain, rest sourced from reference TRBV3-1 and TRBJ1-2, is DTAVSQTPKYLVTQMGNDKSIKCEQNLGHDTMYWYKQDSKKFLKIMFSYNNKELIINETVPNRFSPKSPDKAHLNLHINSLELGDSAVYFCASSQGTDEHGYTFGSGTRLTVV.

V is TRBV4-1 and J is TRBJ2-5; 9 bases match TRBD2. The junction had 11 bases not matched to a gene; V was cut back by 4 bases and J by 5 bases. The CDR3 extends over 16 amino acids. CDR1 and CDR2 from the germline V gene are MGHRA and YSYEKL. CDR3 loop: CASSPHRGGRGETQYF. The CDR3 region has the DNA TGCGCCAGCAGCCCTCACAGGGGCGGGAGGGGGGAGACCCAGTACTTC.

This clonotype was found a few times. The chain carries TRBV15 and TRBJ1-2, with a possible D match to TRBD1 (6 bases). Germline lookup yields CDR1 LNHNV and CDR2 YYDKDF (reference sequence). This CDR3 has 13 amino acids. V dropped 5 bases and J dropped 8 bases, with 15 bases sitting between them. CDR3 in DNA: TGTGCCACCAGCGCGATGGGGGCCGAGGGCTACACCTTC. Translation: CATSAMGAEGYTF.

This clonotype was picked up a small number of times. The chain employs TRBV6-1 and TRBJ1-1; D gene ambiguous. Germline lookup yields CDR1 MNHNS and CDR2 SASEGT. This CDR3 region has 12 residues. Trimming shortened V by 6 bases and J by 7 bases, and 12 bases separated the two germline ends. The CDR3 is CASRTPRHEAFF. The DNA of the CDR3 is TGTGCCAGCAGGACCCCCCGACATGAAGCTTTCTTT.

This clonotype was seen at least ten times. At one end the junction does not follow the germline gene, possibly because of a read error. The V gene is TRBV24-1, the J gene TRBJ2-5; 14 nucleotides match TRBD2. CDR3 length: 16 amino acids. The germline V gene encodes CDR1 KGHDR and CDR2 SFDVKD. The CDR3 spells CATSVRMTSGREIQYF. CDR3 bases: TGTGCCACCAGTGTTCGAATGACTAGCGGGAGGGAGATCCAGTACTTC.

This clonotype was seen more than once but under ten times. A read error may produce the germline difference seen at one junction end. This chain joins TRBV9 and TRBJ2-7, with 11 bases matching TRBD1. The CDR3 covers 14 residues. In germline, CDR1 is SGDLS, CDR2 YYNGEE. The DNA for the CDR3 is TGTGTCAGCAGCTCTGGACAGGGGGCCTCCGAGCAGTACTTC. Amino acid sequence: CVSSSGQGASEQYF. The full variable domain, completed using reference TRBV9 and TRBJ2-7, is DSGVTQTPKHLITATGQRVTLRCSPRSGDLSVYWYQQSLDQGLQFLIQYYNGEERAKGNILERFSAQQFPDLHSELNLSSLELGDSALYFCVSSSGQGASEQYFGPGTRLTVT.

This rearrangement joins TRBV6-6 to TRBJ2-1, with D maybe TRBD1 (5 bases). The germline V gene encodes CDR1 MNHNY and CDR2 SVGAGI (reference sequence). The CDR3 length is 15 residues. V was trimmed by 2 bases and J by 6 bases, leaving 14 bases between them. The CDR3 is CASSYRLDSPNEQFF. The CDR3 DNA follows: TGTGCCAGCAGTTACCGATTAGACAGCCCCAATGAGCAGTTCTTC.

This clonotype was seen only a few times. J is TRBJ2-2 and V is TRBV6-9, with D hard to call. The CDR3 runs 13 residues. V was shortened by 8 bases and J by 0 bases, with 7 bases between the two germline ends. The germline gives CDR1 MNHGY, CDR2 SVAAGI. This CDR3 reads CASSIANTGELFF. DNA of the CDR3: TGTGCCAGCTCCATCGCGAACACCGGGGAGCTGTTTTTT.

This clonotype was found many times. The gene calls are TRBV7-8 and TRBJ2-5, with TRBD1 matching over 8 bases. This CDR3 contains 16 residues. CDR1 and CDR2 (germline): SGHVS, FQNEAQ. V lost 5 bases to trimming and J lost 2 bases; unmatched junction nucleotides: 10. In DNA form, the CDR3 reads TGTGCCAGCAGCCCCCCTGGGACAGGAGGTCAAGAGACCCAGTACTTC. Its protein is CASSPPGTGGQETQYF.

This clonotype was counted ten times or more. The chain carries TRBV9 and TRBJ1-2; 9 bases are shared with TRBD1. Germline lookup yields CDR1 SGDLS and CDR2 YYNGEE. CDR3 length: 14 residues. V was clipped by 0 bases and J by 7 bases; unmatched bases: 4. CDR3 protein: CASSVAGTGSGYTF. As DNA, the CDR3 is TGTGCCAGCAGCGTAGCCGGGACAGGGTCTGGCTACACCTTC. Combining the CDR3 with reference TRBV9 and TRBJ1-2 gives the whole variable domain DSGVTQTPKHLITATGQRVTLRCSPRSGDLSVYWYQQSLDQGLQFLIQYYNGEERAKGNILERFSAQQFPDLHSELNLSSLELGDSALYFCASSVAGTGSGYTFGSGTRLTVV.

In this sample, this clonotype turned up many times. The chain combines TRBV2 with TRBJ2-7, with unresolved D. The CDR3 totals 13 residues. Trimming pared 3 bases from V and 2 bases from J, leaving 8 bases between. Per germline, CDR1 SNHLY and CDR2 FYNNEI. CDR3 bases: TGTGCCAGCAGTGATAAGGGCACCTACGAGCAGTACTTC. Translation gives CASSDKGTYEQYF.

The rearrangement uses TRBV28 and TRBJ2-7, with a tentative D call TRBD2 (6 bases). CDR1 MDHEN and CDR2 SYDVKM come from the germline V gene. Trimming shortened V by 5 bases and J by 5 bases, and 16 bases separated the two germline ends. The CDR3 runs to 14 residues. The CDR3 here is CASSGGGGGDEQYF. DNA of the CDR3: TGTGCCAGCAGTGGGGGAGGTGGCGGGGACGAGCAGTACTTC.

In the case of this clonotype: A read error may account for a junction end that differs from germline. The CDR3 spells CAGSPQGTWQPQHF. The CDR3 coding sequence is TGTGCCGGCAGCCCACAGGGGACGTGGCAGCCCCAGCATTTT. The V gene is TRBV11-2, the J gene TRBJ1-5; the match to TRBD1 covers 7 bases. The CDR3 totals 14 residues. Germline CDR1 is SGHAT and CDR2 is FQNNGV.

The rearrangement joins TRBV9 to TRBJ1-4; tentatively, D is TRBD1 (6 bases). CDR1 is SGDLS and CDR2 is YYNGEE in the germline V gene. CDR3 length: 17 amino acids. Trimming shortened V by 0 bases and J by 8 bases, and 20 bases separated the two germline ends. The DNA for the CDR3 is TGTGCCAGCAGCGTAGCTACATTGGGGGCTCCGGGGGAAAAACTGTTTTTT. It encodes CASSVATLGAPGEKLFF.

This clonotype was seen many times. The chain combines TRBV3-1 with TRBJ1-2; 8 bases agree with TRBD1. Germline loops: CDR1 LGHDT, CDR2 YNNKEL (reference sequence). V was pared by 0 bases and J by 7 bases, with 10 bases of the junction left unmatched. The CDR3 length is 16 residues. CDR3: CASSQDRLTGDIGYTF. Here the CDR3 DNA reads TGTGCCAGCAGCCAAGATCGGTTGACAGGGGATATTGGCTACACCTTC.

This clonotype was picked up one time. The CDR3 protein is CASSFPGTGGYNEQFF. CDR3 nucleotides: TGTGCCAGCAGCTTCCCCGGGACAGGGGGGTACAATGAGCAGTTCTTC. J is TRBJ2-1 and V is TRBV7-2; 11 bases are a match to TRBD1. The CDR3 has 16 residues. J was trimmed by 4 bases and V by 3 bases; bases with no gene match: 5. Germline CDR1 reads SGHTA; CDR2 reads FQGNSA.

This chain joins TRBV28 and TRBJ2-7, with TRBD2 matching 10 bases. The CDR3 contains 15 residues. V was pared by 6 bases and J by 4 bases, with 9 bases of the junction left unmatched. Germline CDR1 and CDR2: MDHEN and SYDVKM. The CDR3 DNA reads TGTGCCAGCAGCTCAGGACTAGCGGCGATTTACGAGCAGTACTTC. The encoded protein is CASSSGLAAIYEQYF.

The chain combines TRBV30 with TRBJ2-7, with a tentative D call TRBD2 (6 bases). From germline, CDR1 is GTSNPN and CDR2 SVGIG (reference sequence). The CDR3 totals 17 residues. Trimming took 3 bases from V and 2 from J, leaving 23 bases between them. The CDR3: CAWRTRDGTGEPYEQYF. CDR3 sequence (DNA): TGTGCCTGGAGGACGAGGGATGGAACGGGAGAACCCTACGAGCAGTACTTC.

This clonotype was recorded a few times. The chain employs TRBV4-1 and TRBJ2-7; possible D gene TRBD2, 5 bases. The CDR3 runs 16 residues. Trimming took 1 base from V and 6 from J, leaving 19 bases between them. CDR1 MGHRA and CDR2 YSYEKL come from the germline V gene. The DNA of the CDR3 is TGCGCCAGCAGCCAAGGTCTGGGCGCCCTCGGAGGCGAGCAGTACTTC. Residues: CASSQGLGALGGEQYF.

V usage is TRBV5-1 and J usage is TRBJ1-1; 11 bases fit TRBD1. The CDR3 covers 13 residues. V shed 4 bases, J shed 11 bases, and the junction held 7 bases outside the gene matches. In germline, CDR1 is SGHRS, CDR2 YFSETQ. Here the CDR3 DNA reads TGCGCCAGCAGCCCGGACAGGGGGCTATCGGCTTTCTTT. Translated, it gives CASSPDRGLSAFF.

This clonotype has ten or more counts. A junction end diverges from the germline sequence, so it may reflect a read error. The chain combines TRBV6-1 with TRBJ1-2; D possibly corresponds to TRBD1 (5 bases). The V gene's germline CDR1 is MNHNS and CDR2 SASEGT. The CDR3 is 18 amino acids. The CDR3 region is CASREDSVGVSLLSGYTF. CDR3 in DNA: TGTGCCAGCAGGGAAGACAGTGTGGGGGTGTCCCTGCTTTCGGGCTACACCTTC.

This clonotype was seen a few times. Written as DNA, the CDR3 is TGTGCCAGCAGAAAAGTCGGGTATGGCTACACCTTC. Residues: CASRKVGYGYTF. The rearrangement joins TRBV7-9 to TRBJ1-2; D call uncertain. CDR1 and CDR2 (germline): SEHNR, FQNEAQ (reference sequence). The CDR3 runs to 12 residues. V lost 6 bases and J 5 bases, leaving 10 bases between the germline ends.